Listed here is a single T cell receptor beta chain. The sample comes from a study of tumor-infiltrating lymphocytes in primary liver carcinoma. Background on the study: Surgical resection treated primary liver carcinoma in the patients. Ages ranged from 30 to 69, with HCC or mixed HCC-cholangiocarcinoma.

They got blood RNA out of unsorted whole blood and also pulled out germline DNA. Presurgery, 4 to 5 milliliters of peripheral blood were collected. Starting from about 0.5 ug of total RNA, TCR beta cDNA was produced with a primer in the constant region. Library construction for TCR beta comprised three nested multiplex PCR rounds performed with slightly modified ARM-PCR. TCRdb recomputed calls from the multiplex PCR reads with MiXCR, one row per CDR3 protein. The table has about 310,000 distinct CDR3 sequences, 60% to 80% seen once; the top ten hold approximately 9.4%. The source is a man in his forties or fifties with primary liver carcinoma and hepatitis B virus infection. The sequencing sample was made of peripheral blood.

The CDR3 nucleotides are TGTGCCAACAACTTAGAAGGACATGAGCAGTTCTTC. Translation: CANNLEGHEQFF. The rearrangement joins TRBV11-3 to TRBJ2-1; D gene ambiguous. The CDR3 runs to 12 residues. The germline gives CDR1 SGHNT, CDR2 YENEEA. Trimming took off 10 bases at V and 8 bases at J, with 15 bases between the two ends.